The rows below give T cell receptor beta chains drawn from one sample of a study of T cells in Graves' hyperthyroidism and ophthalmopathy. TCRdb reprocessed the multiplex PCR reads via MiXCR and lists one record per CDR3 protein. Here the sample spans about 840,000 distinct CDR3 sequences, roughly 40% being singletons. Sequenced material: blood. The receptors were sampled from a man younger than 35 with Graves' hyperthyroidism. CDR3s include the opening cysteine and the closing phenylalanine or tryptophan. A D gene is named only where the DNA matches it firmly. The listing skips clone size in some rows; elsewhere it reads once, few, many or a size class.

V	J	size	D	CDR3	DNA
TRBV29-1	TRBJ1-2	-	TRBD1	CSVSSGTGNYGYTF	TGCAGCGTTTCCTCCGGGACAGGGAACTATGGCTACACCTTC
TRBV10-3	TRBJ1-4	few	-	CASSLQQNPWKLFF	TGTGCCAGCAGCCTACAGCAGAATCCGTGGAAACTGTTTTTT
TRBV25-1	TRBJ1-6	many	-	CASSEYIGQGNSPLHF	TGTGCCAGCAGTGAATATATTGGGCAGGGCAATTCACCCCTCCACTTT
TRBV3-1	TRBJ1-1	-	-	CASRLGGSEAFF	TGTGCCAGCAGACTGGGGGGGTCTGAAGCTTTCTTT
TRBV29-1	TRBJ2-7	-	-	CSAGFRDEQYF	TGCAGTGCAGGGTTTCGAGACGAGCAGTACTTC
TRBV2	TRBJ2-2	-	TRBD2	CASSWDLAGLRGELFF	TGTGCCAGCAGCTGGGACCTAGCGGGGCTACGCGGGGAGCTGTTTTTT
TRBV6-5	TRBJ2-7	once	-	CASSYSQAEGEQYF	TGTGCCAGCAGTTACTCCCAGGCCGAGGGAGAGCAGTACTTC
TRBV7-9	TRBJ2-7	-	-	CASSSPPVLYEQYF	TGTGCCAGCAGCTCACCACCCGTCCTCTACGAGCAGTACTTC
TRBV4-1	TRBJ2-7	-	TRBD1	CASSPAQGQGTYEQYF	TGCGCCAGCAGCCCGGCCCAGGGACAGGGTACCTACGAGCAGTACTTC
TRBV10-2	TRBJ1-6	-	-	CASSESKGGNSPLHF	TGCGCCAGCAGTGAGTCGAAGGGAGGCAATTCACCCCTCCACTTT
TRBV6-5	TRBJ2-7	few	-	CASSSRTPLYEQYF	TGTGCCAGCAGTTCGCGGACTCCTCTTTACGAGCAGTACTTC
TRBV9	TRBJ2-7	few	TRBD2	CASSVEPGTSGSLPYEQYF	TGTGCCAGCAGCGTAGAGCCCGGGACTAGCGGGAGTCTGCCCTACGAGCAGTACTTC
TRBV12-3/TRBV12-4	TRBJ2-7	few	-	CASSYIDLPYEQYF	TGTGCCAGCAGTTACATCGACTTACCCTACGAGCAGTACTTC
TRBV7-9	TRBJ1-1	many	-	CASSLANEAFF	TGTGCCAGCAGCTTAGCGAATGAAGCTTTCTTT
TRBV30	TRBJ1-1	-	-	CATGTPTLNTEAFF	TGTGCGACCGGGACACCCACCTTGAACACTGAAGCTTTCTTT